Below are 15 T cell receptor beta chains sequenced from a single sample in a study of early T cells in non-severe SARS-CoV-2 infection. A single record per CDR3 protein comes from TCRdb applying MiXCR to the 5' RACE reads. The data show some 61,000 distinct CDR3 sequences, about a tenth seen once. The sample consisted of whole blood. These receptors were taken from an adult who was a healthcare worker with PCR-confirmed SARS-CoV-2 infection or an uninfected control (not recorded which).

This clonotype was counted only a few times. V is TRBV7-9 and J is TRBJ2-2; maybe TRBD2 (5 bases). This CDR3 has 14 residues. The germline gives CDR1 SEHNR, CDR2 FQNEAQ (reference sequence). Trimming removed 1 base from V and 4 bases from J, with 7 bases in between. CDR3 amino acids: CASSLGAATGELFF. For the CDR3, the DNA is TGTGCCAGCAGCTTAGGAGCGGCCACCGGGGAGCTGTTTTTT.

This clonotype was seen only a few times. V gene TRBV23-1 combines with J gene TRBJ2-2; the D call may be TRBD1 or TRBD2 (5 bases each). TRBV23-1 is assigned to the ORF class and has an uncertain function. The CDR3 is 13 residues long. V gave up 6 bases and J gave up 6 bases, with 11 bases separating them. The CDR3 sequence: CASSRWGSGELFF. As DNA, the CDR3 is TGCGCCAGCAGCCGATGGGGGTCCGGGGAGCTGTTTTTT.

In its sample, this clonotype was seen a few times. The chain joins TRBV3-1 to TRBJ2-5; tentative D call: TRBD2 (6 bases). There are 11 residues in the CDR3. Between the trimmed V and J ends, which lost 3 bases and 7 bases, there was a span of 6 bases. Germline lookup yields CDR1 LGHDT and CDR2 YNNKEL (reference sequence). Here the CDR3 DNA reads TGTGCCAGCAGCCAGGGGGGGACCCAGTACTTC. Translating gives CASSQGGTQYF.

This clonotype has a handful of counts. The chain carries TRBV15 and TRBJ1-3; TRBD1 aligns across 7 bases. J was trimmed by 0 bases and V by 2 bases; bases with no gene match: 4. The CDR3 length is 16 residues. The germline gives CDR1 LNHNV, CDR2 YYDKDF (reference sequence). This CDR3 is CATSRNRDSSGNTIYF. DNA for the CDR3: TGTGCCACCAGCAGAAACCGGGACAGCTCTGGAAACACCATATATTTT. The complete variable domain, with remaining parts taken from reference TRBV15 and TRBJ1-3, reads DAMVIQNPRYQVTQFGKPVTLSCSQTLNHNVMYWYQQKSSQAPKLLFHYYDKDFNNEADTPDNFQSRRPNTSFCFLDIRSPGLGDTAMYLCATSRNRDSSGNTIYFGEGSWLTVV.

This clonotype has a handful of counts. V usage is TRBV12-3 or TRBV12-4 and J usage is TRBJ1-2; 7 bases line up with TRBD1. The CDR3 contains 14 residues. V was pared by 5 bases and J by 6 bases, with 9 bases of the junction left unmatched. For the CDR3, the DNA is TGTGCCAGCAGTAAATCGGGGACAGCTAATGGCTACACCTTC. The encoded protein is CASSKSGTANGYTF.

This clonotype was detected many times. The rearrangement links TRBV2 to TRBJ1-1; D remains ambiguous. The CDR3 length is 13 residues. Trimming shortened V by 4 bases and J by 7 bases, and 13 bases separated the two germline ends. Germline loops: CDR1 SNHLY, CDR2 FYNNEI. The CDR3 sequence is CASSVQKVIEAFF. CDR3 nucleotide sequence: TGTGCCAGCAGTGTTCAGAAGGTTATTGAAGCTTTCTTT. The full variable domain, completed using reference TRBV2 and TRBJ1-1, is EPEVTQTPSHQVTQMGQEVILRCVPISNHLYFYWYRQILGQKVEFLVSFYNNEISEKSEIFDDQFSVERPDGSNFTLKIRSTKLEDSAMYFCASSVQKVIEAFFGQGTRLTVV.

This clonotype was recorded at least ten times. The chain recombines TRBV7-2 with TRBJ1-1; maybe TRBD1 (6 bases). V was cut by 5 bases and J by 1 base, with 11 bases left in between. This CDR3 is built from 14 residues. CDR1 and CDR2 (germline): SGHTA, FQGNSA. CDR3 sequence: CASSQDRTNTEAFF. The CDR3 coding sequence is TGTGCCAGCAGCCAGGACAGAACGAACACTGAAGCTTTCTTT.

In this sample, this clonotype turned up many times. The V gene is TRBV5-4, the J gene TRBJ2-6, with a possible D match to TRBD2 (5 bases). Trimming cost V 3 bases and J 0 bases, with 7 bases left between them. The germline gives CDR1 SGHNT, CDR2 YYREEE (reference sequence). CDR3 length: 15 amino acids. The CDR3 coding sequence is TGTGCCAGCAGCTGGGAGAGCTCTGGGGCCAACGTCCTGACTTTC. It translates to CASSWESSGANVLTF.

V and J are TRBV10-3 and TRBJ1-1; no clear D gene. Germline V gives CDR1 ENHRY, CDR2 SYGVKD. The CDR3 has 13 residues. The germline V and J ends were trimmed by 4 bases and 3 bases, with 9 bases remaining between them. The CDR3, as DNA: TGTGCCATCAGTGTAGCGGGAGACACTGAAGCTTTCTTT. Amino acid sequence: CAISVAGDTEAFF.

V usage is TRBV9 and J usage is TRBJ2-1; D remains ambiguous. The ends were cut back, 1 base at V and 0 bases at J, with 8 bases in the middle. The CDR3 runs 15 residues. The V gene's germline CDR1 is SGDLS and CDR2 YYNGEE. The CDR3 spells CASSVRDSSYNEQFF. Here the CDR3 DNA reads TGTGCCAGCAGCGTAAGGGATAGCTCCTACAATGAGCAGTTCTTC.

This clonotype was found a few times. V and J are TRBV29-1 and TRBJ1-1; tentatively, D is TRBD1 (5 bases). The CDR3 consists of 14 residues. Germline CDR1 reads SQVTM; CDR2 reads ANQGSEA. Between the trimmed V and J ends, which lost 7 bases and 1 base, there was a span of 16 bases. CDR3 protein: CSATQQVANTEAFF. Here the CDR3 DNA reads TGCAGCGCCACCCAACAGGTAGCGAACACTGAAGCTTTCTTT.

This clonotype has at least ten counts. The chain uses TRBV20-1 and TRBJ1-2, with D unresolved. Germline V gene data show CDR1 as DFQATT and CDR2 as SNEGSKA (reference sequence). This CDR3 spans 15 amino acids. Trimming removed 1 base from V and 2 bases from J, with 14 bases in between. CDR3 region: CSARGGFRRNYGYTF. The CDR3 coding sequence is TGCAGTGCTAGAGGGGGTTTCAGGCGGAACTATGGCTACACCTTC.

This clonotype was seen at least ten times. J is TRBJ2-3 and V is TRBV7-6; D is uncertain. V was cut by 5 bases and J by 2 bases, with 5 bases left in between. This CDR3 is 12 amino acids long. CDR1 SGHVS and CDR2 FNYEAQ come from the germline V gene. The CDR3 DNA reads as TGTGCCAGCAGCCTTATCACAGATACGCAGTATTTT. Translated, it gives CASSLITDTQYF.

This clonotype has more than one count but fewer than ten. The chain employs TRBV7-8 and TRBJ2-3; 10 bases fit TRBD2. In germline, CDR1 is SGHVS, CDR2 FQNEAQ. Germline trimming cut 5 bases from V and 5 bases from J; bases unmatched to any gene: 10. The CDR3 runs to 16 residues. CDR3 DNA sequence: TGTGCCAGCAGCCATCTAGCGGGGGCTCGGGAAGATACGCAGTATTTT. It codes for CASSHLAGAREDTQYF.

The rearrangement uses TRBV5-1 and TRBJ1-1; D is unresolved. This CDR3 is built from 14 residues. Germline V gene lookup returns CDR1 SGHRS and CDR2 YFSETQ. Trimming removed 5 bases at V and 5 bases at J, with 16 bases between. CDR3 region: CASSIRPGRTEAFF. In DNA form, the CDR3 reads TGCGCCAGCAGTATACGCCCTGGTCGGACTGAAGCTTTCTTT. The whole variable domain, filled in from reference TRBV5-1 and TRBJ1-1, reads KAGVTQTPRYLIKTRGQQVTLSCSPISGHRSVSWYQQTPGQGLQFLFEYFSETQRNKGNFPGRFSGRQFSNSRSEMNVSTLELGDSALYLCASSIRPGRTEAFFGQGTRLTVV.